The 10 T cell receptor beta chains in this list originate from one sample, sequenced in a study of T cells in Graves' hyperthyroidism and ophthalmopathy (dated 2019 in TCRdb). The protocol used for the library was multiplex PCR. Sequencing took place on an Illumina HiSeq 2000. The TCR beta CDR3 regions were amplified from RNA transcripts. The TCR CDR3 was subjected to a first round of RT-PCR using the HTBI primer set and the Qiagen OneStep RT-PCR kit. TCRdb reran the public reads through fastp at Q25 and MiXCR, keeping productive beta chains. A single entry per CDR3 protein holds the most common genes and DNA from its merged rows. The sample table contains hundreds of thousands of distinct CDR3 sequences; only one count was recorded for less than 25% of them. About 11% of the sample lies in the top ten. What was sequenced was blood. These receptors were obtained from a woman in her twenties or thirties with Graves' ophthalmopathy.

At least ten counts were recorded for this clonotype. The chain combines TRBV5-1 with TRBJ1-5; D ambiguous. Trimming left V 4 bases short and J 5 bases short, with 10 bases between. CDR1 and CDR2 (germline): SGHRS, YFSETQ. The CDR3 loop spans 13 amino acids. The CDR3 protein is CASSRSTDQPQHF. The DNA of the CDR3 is TGCGCCAGCAGCCGAAGTACCGATCAGCCCCAGCATTTT.

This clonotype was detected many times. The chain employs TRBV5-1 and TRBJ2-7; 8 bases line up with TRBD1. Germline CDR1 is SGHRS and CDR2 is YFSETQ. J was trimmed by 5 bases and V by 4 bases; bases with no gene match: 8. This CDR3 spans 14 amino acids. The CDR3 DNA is TGCGCCAGCAGCCGCGGACAGGGTTTCCACGAGCAGTACTTC. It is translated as CASSRGQGFHEQYF.

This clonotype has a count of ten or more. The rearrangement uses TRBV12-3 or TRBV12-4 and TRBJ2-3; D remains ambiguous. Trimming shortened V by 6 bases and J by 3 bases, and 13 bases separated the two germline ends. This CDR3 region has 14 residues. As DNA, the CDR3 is TGTGCCAGCAGCTCCGGGCCCTCTACAGATACGCAGTATTTT. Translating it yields CASSSGPSTDTQYF.

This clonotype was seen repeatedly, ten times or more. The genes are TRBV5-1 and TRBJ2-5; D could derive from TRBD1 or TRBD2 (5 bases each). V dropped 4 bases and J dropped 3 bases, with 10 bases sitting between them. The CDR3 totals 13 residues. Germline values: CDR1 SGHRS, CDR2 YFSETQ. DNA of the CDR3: TGCGCCAGCAGCATGGGGGTCGAAGAGACCCAGTACTTC. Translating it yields CASSMGVEETQYF.

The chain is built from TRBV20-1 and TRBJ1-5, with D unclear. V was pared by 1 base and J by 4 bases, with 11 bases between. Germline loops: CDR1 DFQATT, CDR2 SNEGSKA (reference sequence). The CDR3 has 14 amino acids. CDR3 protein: CSARAGLGNQPQHF. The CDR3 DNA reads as TGCAGTGCTAGAGCCGGACTTGGGAATCAGCCCCAGCATTTT.

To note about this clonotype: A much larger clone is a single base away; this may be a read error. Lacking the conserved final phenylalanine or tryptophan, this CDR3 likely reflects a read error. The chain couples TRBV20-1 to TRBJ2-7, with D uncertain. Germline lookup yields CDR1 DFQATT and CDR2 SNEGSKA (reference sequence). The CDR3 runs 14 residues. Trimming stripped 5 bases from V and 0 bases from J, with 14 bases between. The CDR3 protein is CSALNMVHSYEQYY. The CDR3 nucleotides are TGCAGTGCTTTGAACATGGTCCACTCCTACGAGCAGTACTAC.

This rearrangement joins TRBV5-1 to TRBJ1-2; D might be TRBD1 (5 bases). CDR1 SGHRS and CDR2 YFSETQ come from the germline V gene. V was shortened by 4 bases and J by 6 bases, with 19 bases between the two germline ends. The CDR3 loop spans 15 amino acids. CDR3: CASSGQGILGDGYTF. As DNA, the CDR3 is TGCGCCAGCAGCGGGCAGGGAATTTTAGGAGATGGCTACACCTTC.

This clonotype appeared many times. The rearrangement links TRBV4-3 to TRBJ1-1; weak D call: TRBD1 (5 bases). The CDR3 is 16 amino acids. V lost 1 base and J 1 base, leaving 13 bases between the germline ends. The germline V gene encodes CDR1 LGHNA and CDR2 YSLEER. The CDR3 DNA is TGCGCCAGCAGCCAAGGGTGGACACCTAAGAACACTGAAGCTTTCTTT. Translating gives CASSQGWTPKNTEAFF.

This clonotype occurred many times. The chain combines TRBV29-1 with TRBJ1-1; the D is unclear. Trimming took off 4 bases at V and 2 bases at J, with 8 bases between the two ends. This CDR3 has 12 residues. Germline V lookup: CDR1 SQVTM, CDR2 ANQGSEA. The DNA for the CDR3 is TGCAGCGTTGTGTCCAGAAACACTGAAGCTTTCTTT. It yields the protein CSVVSRNTEAFF.

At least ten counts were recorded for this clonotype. The CDR3 region is CASSPSAAIEAFF. In DNA form, the CDR3 reads TGTGCCAGCAGTCCCAGCGCTGCTATTGAAGCTTTCTTT. This chain uses TRBV12-3 or TRBV12-4 with TRBJ1-1, with D unresolved. The CDR3 loop spans 13 amino acids. V was shortened by 5 bases and J by 7 bases, with 14 bases between the two germline ends.